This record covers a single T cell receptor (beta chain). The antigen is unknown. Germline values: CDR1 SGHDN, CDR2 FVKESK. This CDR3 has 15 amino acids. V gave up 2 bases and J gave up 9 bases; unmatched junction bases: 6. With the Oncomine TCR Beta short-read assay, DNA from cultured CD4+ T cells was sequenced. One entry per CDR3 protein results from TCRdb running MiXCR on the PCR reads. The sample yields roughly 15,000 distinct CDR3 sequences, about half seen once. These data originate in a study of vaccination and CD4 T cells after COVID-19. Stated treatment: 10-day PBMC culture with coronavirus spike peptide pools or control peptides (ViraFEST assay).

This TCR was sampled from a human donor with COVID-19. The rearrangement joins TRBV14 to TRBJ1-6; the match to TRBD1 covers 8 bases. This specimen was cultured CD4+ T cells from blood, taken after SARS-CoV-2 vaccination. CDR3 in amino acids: CASSQHTDRASPLHF. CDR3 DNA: TGTGCCAGCAGCCAACATACGGACAGGGCTTCACCCCTCCACTTT.